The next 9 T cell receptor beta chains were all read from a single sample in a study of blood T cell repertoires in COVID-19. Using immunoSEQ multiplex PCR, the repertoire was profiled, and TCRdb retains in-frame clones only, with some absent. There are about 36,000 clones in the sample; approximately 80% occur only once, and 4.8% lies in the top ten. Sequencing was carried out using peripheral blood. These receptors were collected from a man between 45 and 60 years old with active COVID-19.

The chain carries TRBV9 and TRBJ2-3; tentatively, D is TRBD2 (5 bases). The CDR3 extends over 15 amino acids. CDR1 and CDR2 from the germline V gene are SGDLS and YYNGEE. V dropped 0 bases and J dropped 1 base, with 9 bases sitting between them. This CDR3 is CASSVGAGGTDTQYF. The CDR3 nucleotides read TGTGCCAGCAGCGTAGGGGCGGGTGGCACAGATACGCAGTATTTT.

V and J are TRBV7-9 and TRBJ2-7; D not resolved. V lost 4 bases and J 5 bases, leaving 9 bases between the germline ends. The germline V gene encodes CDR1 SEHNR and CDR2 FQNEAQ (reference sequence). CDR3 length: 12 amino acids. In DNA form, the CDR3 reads TGTGCCAGCAGCTCAGTTCCAAACGAGCAGTACTTC. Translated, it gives CASSSVPNEQYF.

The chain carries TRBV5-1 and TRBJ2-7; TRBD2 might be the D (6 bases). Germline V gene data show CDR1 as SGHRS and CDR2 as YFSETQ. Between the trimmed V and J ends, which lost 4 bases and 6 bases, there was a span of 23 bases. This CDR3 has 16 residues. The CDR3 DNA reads TGCGCCAGCAGCCCGGACACTTACGGGACTCCCGGCGAGCAGTACTTC. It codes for CASSPDTYGTPGEQYF. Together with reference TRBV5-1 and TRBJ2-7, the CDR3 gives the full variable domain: KAGVTQTPRYLIKTRGQQVTLSCSPISGHRSVSWYQQTPGQGLQFLFEYFSETQRNKGNFPGRFSGRQFSNSRSEMNVSTLELGDSALYLCASSPDTYGTPGEQYFGPGTRLTVT.

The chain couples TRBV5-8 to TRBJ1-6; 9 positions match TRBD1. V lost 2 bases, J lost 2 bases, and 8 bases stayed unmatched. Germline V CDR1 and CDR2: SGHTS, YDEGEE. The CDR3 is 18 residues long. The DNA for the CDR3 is TGTGCCAGCAGCTTTGGTGGGACAGGGAGCACCTATAATTCACCCCTCCACTTT. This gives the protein CASSFGGTGSTYNSPLHF. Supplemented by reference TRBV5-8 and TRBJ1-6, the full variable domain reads EAGVTQSPTHLIKTRGQQATLRCSPISGHTSVYWYQQALGLGLQFLLWYDEGEERNRGNFPPRFSGRQFPNYSSELNVNALELEDSALYLCASSFGGTGSTYNSPLHFGNGTRLTVT.

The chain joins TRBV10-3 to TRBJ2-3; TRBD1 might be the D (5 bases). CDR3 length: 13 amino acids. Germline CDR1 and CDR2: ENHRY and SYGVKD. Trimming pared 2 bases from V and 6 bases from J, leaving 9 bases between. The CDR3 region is CAISERQPDTQYF. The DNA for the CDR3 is TGTGCCATCAGTGAGCGACAGCCGGATACGCAGTATTTT.

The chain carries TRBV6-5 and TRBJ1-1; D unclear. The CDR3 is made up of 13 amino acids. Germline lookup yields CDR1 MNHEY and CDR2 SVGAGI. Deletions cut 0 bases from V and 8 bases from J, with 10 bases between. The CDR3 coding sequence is TGTGCCAGCAGTTACTCGCGGGCGCTGGAAGCTTTCTTT. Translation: CASSYSRALEAFF.

The CDR3 spells CASSEASSLETQYF. The CDR3, as DNA: TGTGCCAGCAGTGAAGCTTCCTCCTTAGAGACCCAGTACTTC. The genes are TRBV2 and TRBJ2-5; D is uncertain. V was clipped by 0 bases and J by 4 bases, with 9 bases between them. CDR1 and CDR2 (germline): SNHLY, FYNNEI. The CDR3 is 14 amino acids.

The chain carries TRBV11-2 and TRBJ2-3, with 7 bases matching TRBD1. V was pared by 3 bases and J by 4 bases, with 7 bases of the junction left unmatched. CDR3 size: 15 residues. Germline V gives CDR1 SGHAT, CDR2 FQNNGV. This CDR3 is CASSFQGEGADTQYF. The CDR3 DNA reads TGTGCCAGCAGCTTTCAGGGGGAAGGGGCAGATACGCAGTATTTT.

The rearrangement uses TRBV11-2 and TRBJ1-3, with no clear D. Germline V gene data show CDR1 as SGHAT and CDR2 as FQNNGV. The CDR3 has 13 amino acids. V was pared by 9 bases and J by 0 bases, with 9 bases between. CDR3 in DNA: TGTGCCAGTCAGGCCTTCTCTGGAAACACCATATATTTT. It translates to CASQAFSGNTIYF.